These 22 T cell receptor beta chains were all obtained from the same sample, sequenced in a study of cytomegalovirus exposure and HLA in healthy donors. Profiling relied on immunoSEQ multiplex PCR, and the TCRdb table lists in-frame clones only, not all of them. The repertoire holds about 330,000 clones, with about nine tenths as singletons. The sequenced material came from PBMCs. These receptors originate from a woman in her twenties or thirties in good health and CMV-seropositive.

The chain has TRBV5-1 and TRBJ2-5; possible D gene TRBD2, 6 bases. Germline CDR1 is SGHRS and CDR2 is YFSETQ. The CDR3 loop spans 13 amino acids. With 3 bases removed from V and 5 bases from J, the gap between germline ends came to 11 bases. The CDR3 DNA is TGCGCCAGCAGCTGGTCTAGCGAGGAGACCCAGTACTTC. Translating it yields CASSWSSEETQYF.

The rearrangement uses TRBV29-1 and TRBJ2-7; 10 bases fit TRBD1. The trim removed 3 bases at V and 4 bases at J, leaving 6 bases unmatched. CDR1 is SQVTM and CDR2 is ANQGSEA in the germline V gene. The CDR3 loop spans 14 amino acids. In DNA, the CDR3 is TGCAGCGTTGAGGCGACAGGGGGCAAATACGAGCAGTACTTC. This codes for CSVEATGGKYEQYF.

The chain recombines TRBV2 with TRBJ2-7, with 9 bases fitting TRBD2. CDR1 SNHLY and CDR2 FYNNEI come from the germline V gene. V shed 2 bases and J 2 bases; nucleotides not matched to a gene: 7. The CDR3 contains 16 residues. CDR3 residues: CASSESDAGGPYEQYF. CDR3 coding DNA: TGTGCCAGCAGTGAATCGGATGCGGGAGGGCCCTACGAGCAGTACTTC.

CDR3 DNA sequence: TGTGCCAGCAAGAGGGGGGAACCCACTGAAGCTTTCTTT. Amino acids: CASKRGEPTEAFF. V usage is TRBV2 and J usage is TRBJ1-1, with D possibly TRBD1 on 6 matching bases. Germline lookup yields CDR1 SNHLY and CDR2 FYNNEI. The V and J ends lost 7 bases and 4 bases respectively, with 13 bases between them. The CDR3 length is 13 residues.

The chain employs TRBV19 and TRBJ2-5, with 12 positions matching TRBD2. CDR3 length: 18 residues. Germline V gene sequence: CDR1 LNHDA, CDR2 SQIVND (reference sequence). J was trimmed by 5 bases and V by 0 bases; bases with no gene match: 10. CDR3 nucleotide sequence: TGTGCCAGTAGTATAGACCGTTCTAGCGGGAGGGCTTGGGAGACCCAGTACTTC. Translated: CASSIDRSSGRAWETQYF.

The chain has TRBV7-6 and TRBJ2-3; D is ambiguous. CDR1 SGHVS and CDR2 FNYEAQ come from the germline V gene. Trimming took off 2 bases at V and 2 bases at J, with 14 bases between the two ends. CDR3 length: 16 amino acids. The CDR3 DNA follows: TGTGCCAGCAGCTTACCCCCAACAGCCTTCACAGATACGCAGTATTTT. Translating gives CASSLPPTAFTDTQYF. The full variable domain, in which reference TRBV7-6 and TRBJ2-3 provide the parts outside the CDR3, is GAGVSQSPRYKVTKRGQDVALRCDPISGHVSLYWYRQALGQGPEFLTYFNYEAQQDKSGLPNDRFSAERPEGSISTLTIQRTEQRDSAMYRCASSLPPTAFTDTQYFGPGTRLTVL.

The rearrangement uses TRBV27 and TRBJ2-1; D unresolved. V lost 8 bases, J lost 2 bases, and 10 bases lay in between. Germline V CDR1 and CDR2: MNHEY, SMNVEV (reference sequence). The CDR3 totals 13 residues. This CDR3 reads CASAASPYNEQFF. The CDR3 bases are TGTGCCAGCGCCGCCAGCCCCTACAATGAGCAGTTCTTC.

The genes are TRBV5-1 and TRBJ2-7; TRBD1 is a possible D gene (6 bases). The germline V gene has CDR1 SGHRS and CDR2 YFSETQ. V lost 2 bases and J 4 bases, leaving 19 bases between the germline ends. This CDR3 has 16 residues. As DNA, the CDR3 is TGCGCCAGCAGCTTTCCATCCGGGACAAAGGATTACGAGCAGTACTTC. As protein: CASSFPSGTKDYEQYF.

The J gene is TRBJ2-7, the V gene TRBV28; TRBD2 might be the D (6 bases). With 8 bases removed from V and 3 bases from J, the gap between germline ends came to 20 bases. This CDR3 comprises 15 residues. Germline CDR1 is MDHEN and CDR2 is SYDVKM. The CDR3 region is CASGGRRWGFYEQYF. The CDR3 DNA reads as TGTGCCAGCGGGGGGAGACGGTGGGGTTTCTACGAGCAGTACTTC.

The chain has TRBV28 and TRBJ1-5, with a possible D match to TRBD1 (6 bases). The CDR3 is made up of 15 amino acids. The ends were cut back, 5 bases at V and 4 bases at J, with 15 bases in the middle. Germline lookup yields CDR1 MDHEN and CDR2 SYDVKM. The CDR3 protein is CASSPSETGNQPQHF. The CDR3 region has the DNA TGTGCCAGCAGTCCTTCTGAAACAGGGAATCAGCCCCAGCATTTT.

V gene TRBV27 combines with J gene TRBJ2-1; D may be TRBD1 or TRBD2 (5 bases each). Germline-derived CDR1 and CDR2 are MNHEY and SMNVEV (reference sequence). Between the trimmed V and J ends, which lost 2 bases and 13 bases, there was a span of 12 bases. This CDR3 contains 12 residues. In nucleotides, the CDR3 is TGTGCCAGCAGTTTAGGCAGGGACCCACAGTTCTTC. Its protein product is CASSLGRDPQFF.

The rearrangement uses TRBV4-1 and TRBJ2-7, with TRBD1 matching 9 bases. Germline V CDR1 and CDR2: MGHRA, YSYEKL. The CDR3 consists of 18 residues. The V gene end was trimmed by 0 bases and the J gene end by 0 bases; junction bases not matched to a gene: 9. Written as DNA, the CDR3 is TGCGCCAGCAGCCAAGATCACCCGACAGGGGGGGTCTCCTACGAGCAGTACTTC. As protein: CASSQDHPTGGVSYEQYF.

This clone was seen once. This chain joins TRBV6-1 and TRBJ2-7; 15 nucleotides align to TRBD2. The CDR3 extends over 16 amino acids. The trim removed 4 bases at V and 2 bases at J, leaving 3 bases unmatched. From germline, CDR1 is MNHNS and CDR2 SASEGT. The CDR3 DNA sequence: TGTGCCAGCAGTGGGACTAGCGGGGGGGTCGCCTACGAGCAGTACTTC. Its translation: CASSGTSGGVAYEQYF.

About this clone itself: Other DNA sequences of this sample code for an identical CDR3. The rearrangement uses TRBV5-1 and TRBJ1-3, with D possibly matching TRBD1 (5 bases). CDR1 and CDR2 from the germline V gene are SGHRS and YFSETQ. V was shortened by 4 bases and J by 2 bases, with 10 bases between the two germline ends. The CDR3 is 14 residues long. The CDR3 bases are TGCGCCAGCAGCCTAGGGACGGCTGGAAACACCATATATTTT. It yields the protein CASSLGTAGNTIYF.

The chain combines TRBV6-5 with TRBJ2-3; D is undetermined. CDR3 length equals 13 residues. Trimming cost V 6 bases and J 4 bases, with 11 bases left between them. The germline CDR1 and CDR2 sequences are MNHEY and SVGAGI. The chain's CDR3 is CASRAVGPDTQYF. In DNA form, the CDR3 reads TGTGCCAGCAGGGCAGTTGGCCCAGATACGCAGTATTTT.

This chain joins TRBV6-1 and TRBJ1-1; maybe TRBD1 (5 bases). The V and J ends lost 0 bases and 7 bases respectively, with 18 bases between them. In germline, CDR1 is MNHNS, CDR2 SASEGT. The CDR3 has 16 residues. CDR3 in amino acids: CASSEARGRTYSEAFF. CDR3 in DNA: TGTGCCAGCAGTGAAGCGCGGGGACGGACCTACAGTGAAGCTTTCTTT.

The chain is built from TRBV4-1 and TRBJ1-3; no clear D. The germline V gene encodes CDR1 MGHRA and CDR2 YSYEKL. This CDR3 has 17 residues. The V end was cut by 0 bases, the J end by 0 bases, with 12 bases between. For the CDR3, the DNA is TGCGCCAGCAGCCAAGATGGGCCGATGAGCTCTGGAAACACCATATATTTT. Amino acid sequence: CASSQDGPMSSGNTIYF.

The chain uses TRBV6-1 and TRBJ2-7; possible D gene TRBD1, 6 bases. The CDR3 loop spans 13 amino acids. Germline V gene sequence: CDR1 MNHNS, CDR2 SASEGT. Trimming cost V 6 bases and J 0 bases, with 9 bases left between them. Here the CDR3 reads CASSWTDSYEQYF. Here the CDR3 DNA reads TGTGCCAGCAGCTGGACAGACTCCTACGAGCAGTACTTC.

V is TRBV7-8 and J is TRBJ2-2, with TRBD2 matching over 7 bases. CDR1 and CDR2 from the germline V gene are SGHVS and FQNEAQ. After removal of 7 bases from V and 4 bases from J, the junction contained 12 bases not matched to a gene. The CDR3 has 16 residues. The CDR3 DNA sequence: TGTGCCAGCACCGTCCTAGGGAGGGAATCCACCGGGGAGCTGTTTTTT. As protein: CASTVLGRESTGELFF.

The rearrangement joins TRBV2 to TRBJ2-5, with D possibly being TRBD1 (6 bases). This CDR3 has 14 amino acids. V gave up 3 bases and J gave up 8 bases, with 16 bases separating them. Germline assignment: CDR1 SNHLY and CDR2 FYNNEI. The DNA of the CDR3 is TGTGCCAGCAGTGATCCCGGGACATGGGGAACCCAGTACTTC. It is translated as CASSDPGTWGTQYF.

This clone has just a few counts. The chain joins TRBV19 to TRBJ2-7; 10 bases are a match to TRBD1. Germline V gene lookup returns CDR1 LNHDA and CDR2 SQIVND (reference sequence). The V gene end was trimmed by 6 bases and the J gene end by 4 bases; junction bases not matched to a gene: 9. The CDR3 is 15 residues long. The CDR3 bases are TGTGCCAGTAGCCCCCTTCGGGACAGGGGATACGAGCAGTACTTC. Protein: CASSPLRDRGYEQYF.

The gene calls are TRBV11-2 and TRBJ2-5, with a possible D match to TRBD1 (7 bases). In germline, CDR1 is SGHAT, CDR2 FQNNGV. The CDR3 has 16 residues. The V end lost 5 bases, the J end lost 6 bases, and 22 bases lay between the germline ends. The CDR3 DNA follows: TGTGCCAGCAGCCCATCCCTTACAGGGGCGGGGAAGACCCAGTACTTC. This sequence encodes CASSPSLTGAGKTQYF.